A single sample is the source of the 4 T cell receptor beta chains below, sequenced in a study of blood T cells in healthy people across ages. A J-beta primer mix and a sample-barcoded 5' primer were used in a second PCR of roughly 7 to 12 cycles. TCRdb analysed the 5' RACE reads with MiXCR anew, one entry per CDR3 protein. Of just over 800,000 distinct CDR3 sequences listed, approximately 67% were seen once; the top ten hold 25% to 30%. Sequencing was done on a sample of blood. The receptors were sampled from a man aged 25-45 years in good health.

The chain uses TRBV12-3 or TRBV12-4 and TRBJ2-1; TRBD2 might be the D (5 bases). With 7 bases removed from V and 11 bases from J, the gap between germline ends came to 18 bases. The CDR3 totals 13 residues. Written as DNA, the CDR3 is TGTGCCAGCACCCTAGAAAGGACTGGGAAGCAGTTCTTC. This translates into CASTLERTGKQFF.

The V gene is TRBV28, the J gene TRBJ2-3, with D possibly TRBD2 on 6 matching bases. V was pared by 4 bases and J by 3 bases, with 11 bases between. The germline CDR1 and CDR2 sequences are MDHEN and SYDVKM. CDR3 length: 14 residues. The CDR3, as DNA: TGTGCCAGCAGTTGGCGGGGTCAGACAGATACGCAGTATTTT. Translated, it gives CASSWRGQTDTQYF. Looking up the rest from reference TRBV28 and TRBJ2-3 gives the full variable domain: DVKVTQSSRYLVKRTGEKVFLECVQDMDHENMFWYRQDPGLGLRLIYFSYDVKMKEKGDIPEGYSVSREKKERFSLILESASTNQTSMYLCASSWRGQTDTQYFGPGTRLTVL.

J is TRBJ1-5 and V is TRBV7-9; D remains unclear. This CDR3 has 16 residues. V lost 2 bases, J lost 0 bases, and 11 bases lay in between. The germline gives CDR1 SEHNR, CDR2 FQNEAQ (reference sequence). The CDR3 sequence is CASSLFPGYSNQPQHF. DNA of the CDR3: TGTGCCAGCAGCTTATTTCCCGGTTATAGCAATCAGCCCCAGCATTTT.

This clonotype was observed many times. CDR3 sequence reads: CASSPLAGGQLDTQYF. CDR3 bases: TGTGCCAGCAGCCCGCTAGCGGGGGGGCAATTAGATACGCAGTATTTT. V gene TRBV7-8 combines with J gene TRBJ2-3; 12 nucleotides align to TRBD2. This CDR3 has 16 amino acids. The V and J ends lost 5 bases and 5 bases, in that order; junction bases with no gene match: 8. CDR1 SGHVS and CDR2 FQNEAQ come from the germline V gene.